This T cell receptor (beta chain) came from a study of cytomegalovirus exposure and HLA in healthy donors. The PCR was carried out with 60 Vbeta primers and 13 Jbeta primers. Generated by immunoSEQ multiplex PCR, the TCRdb table keeps only in-frame clones and is missing some. The sample has fewer than 200,000 clones; about 80% are singletons. Losses at the gene ends were 7 bases for V and 1 base for J; bases not matched to a gene: 6. CDR3 length: 15 amino acids. Looked up from germline, CDR1 is SEHNR and CDR2 is FQNEAQ (reference sequence). The chain employs TRBV7-9 and TRBJ2-7, with 11 positions matching TRBD1. This clonotype was obtained from a female donor in good health and CMV-seronegative. Source material: PBMCs. This CDR3 is CASNNRDRGSYEQYF. The CDR3 DNA is TGTGCCAGCAATAACCGGGACAGGGGGTCCTACGAGCAGTACTTC.